This T cell receptor (beta chain) was profiled in a study of graft-versus-host responses after intestinal transplantation. Sequencing was performed with immunoSEQ multiplex PCR; in TCRdb, only in-frame clones are kept and a portion is missing. The sample shows almost 40,000 clones, around 96% of them seen only once. The V gene's germline CDR1 is MNHEY and CDR2 SMNVEV (reference sequence). This CDR3 spans 17 amino acids. The junction had 9 bases not matched to a gene; V was cut back by 4 bases and J by 0 bases. Concerning this clone: Its antigen remains unidentified.

This receptor was taken from a human donor who was the organ donor for an intestinal transplant. The chain has TRBV27 and TRBJ2-7; 10 nucleotides match TRBD2. The material was unstimulated CD8+ T cells sorted from spleen or lymph node cells, obtained before transplant. The CDR3 sequence is CASSSGTSAYSSYEQYF. The CDR3 DNA reads TGTGCCAGCAGTTCTGGGACTAGCGCCTACAGCTCCTACGAGCAGTACTTC.